What follows are 8 T cell receptor beta chains derived from one specimen sequenced in a study of blood T cells in healthy people across ages. The use of a sample-barcoded 5' primer and a J-beta primer mix characterized a second PCR of about 7 to 12 cycles. TCRdb independently ran MiXCR on the 5' RACE reads; one entry per CDR3 protein. The repertoire has about 500,000 distinct CDR3 sequences, 20% to 30% of them found once; the top ten carry less than 9%. This same sample was also taken into another study, of T cells of mothers and their children.

Specimen: blood. The receptors come from a boy aged 10-17 years in good health.

This clonotype was counted between two and nine times. The chain couples TRBV28 to TRBJ2-5, with TRBD1 matching over 8 bases. V dropped 3 bases and J dropped 9; count of bases not matched to a gene: 9. The CDR3 is 14 amino acids. The germline V gene has CDR1 MDHEN and CDR2 SYDVKM. CDR3 sequence: CASSLTRQGSPQYF. The CDR3 DNA reads as TGTGCCAGCAGTTTGACCCGACAGGGGAGTCCCCAGTACTTC. Based on the CDR3 plus reference TRBV28 and TRBJ2-5, the full variable domain is DVKVTQSSRYLVKRTGEKVFLECVQDMDHENMFWYRQDPGLGLRLIYFSYDVKMKEKGDIPEGYSVSREKKERFSLILESASTNQTSMYLCASSLTRQGSPQYFGPGTRLLVL.

This clonotype showed up just a few times. The rearrangement links TRBV24-1 to TRBJ1-4; weak D call: TRBD1 (5 bases). V was clipped by 5 bases and J by 1 base, with 10 bases between them. The CDR3 is 15 amino acids. Germline CDR1 and CDR2: KGHDR and SFDVKD. As DNA, the CDR3 is TGTGCCACCAGTGCATCCGGGGGAACTAATGAAAAACTGTTTTTT. Protein product: CATSASGGTNEKLFF.

This clonotype was seen a few times. J is TRBJ1-2 and V is TRBV27, with D unresolved. Germline CDR1 MNHEY, CDR2 SMNVEV (reference sequence). The CDR3 contains 16 residues. The V end was cut by 3 bases, the J end by 2 bases, with 16 bases between. In DNA, the CDR3 is TGTGCCAGCAGTTTTATGCCGACCAAAGCCAACTATGGCTACACCTTC. Residues: CASSFMPTKANYGYTF.

Note on this clonotype: Being one base from a much bigger clone, this may be a read error. V usage is TRBV7-2 and J usage is TRBJ2-2, with 7 bases aligning to TRBD1. V was pared by 6 bases and J by 6 bases, with 1 base of the junction left unmatched. Per the germline V gene, CDR1 is SGHTA and CDR2 is FQGNSA. This CDR3 has 12 amino acids. The CDR3 bases are TGTGCCAGCAGGCAGGGGGCCGGGGAGCTGTTTTTT. This sequence encodes CASRQGAGELFF.

In this sample, this clonotype turned up a few times. This chain uses TRBV5-1 with TRBJ2-3; TRBD2 matches at 13 bases. The CDR3 sequence is 20 residues long. CDR1 is SGHRS and CDR2 is YFSETQ in the germline V gene. The junction had 10 bases not matched to a gene; V was cut back by 0 bases and J by 0 bases. CDR3 DNA: TGCGCCAGCAGCTTGGCCTCGACTAGCGGGGGGCCTACTAGCACAGATACGCAGTATTTT. Its translation: CASSLASTSGGPTSTDTQYF.

This clonotype was seen a few times. The chain carries TRBV20-1 and TRBJ2-2; no reliable D call. The CDR3 runs to 14 residues. V was clipped by 2 bases and J by 4 bases, with 11 bases between them. Germline assignment: CDR1 DFQATT and CDR2 SNEGSKA (reference sequence). CDR3 in amino acids: CSARPPDLTGELFF. For the CDR3, the DNA is TGCAGTGCTAGACCCCCCGACCTCACCGGGGAGCTGTTTTTT.

The V call is TRBV24-1, the J call TRBJ2-2; the D is unclear. The CDR3 loop spans 15 amino acids. CDR1 is KGHDR and CDR2 is SFDVKD in the germline V gene. The V end lost 5 bases, the J end lost 0 bases, and 9 bases lay between the germline ends. DNA for the CDR3: TGTGCCACCAGTGGGTCCCCGGCGAACACCGGGGAGCTGTTTTTT. Translated, it gives CATSGSPANTGELFF.

The V and J genes are TRBV7-2 and TRBJ1-5; 8 nucleotides agree with TRBD1. Germline CDR1 and CDR2: SGHTA and FQGNSA. The ends lost 5 bases at V and 9 bases at J; junction bases unmatched: 3. This CDR3 spans 12 amino acids. The DNA of the CDR3 is TGTGCCAGCAGCGCACAGGGGGGGCCCCAGCATTTT. Translated, it gives CASSAQGGPQHF.